These T cell receptor beta chains were read from a single sample in a study of blood T cell repertoires in COVID-19. Here immunoSEQ multiplex PCR was the method, and the copy in TCRdb shows in-frame clones only, minus some. The sample records a few hundred thousand clones, approximately 86% being singletons. The sequencing input was PBMCs or T cells enriched from blood (not recorded which). The receptors were gathered from a woman younger than 45 who had recovered from COVID-19. Both conserved end residues are part of each CDR3. The D gene is left open where the match is weak. Where a row states a size, it is once, few, many or the class of an expanded clone; other rows omit it.

d_gene,j_gene,v_gene,abundance,CDR3nt,CDR3aa
TRBD1,TRBJ1-6,TRBV5-4,.,TGTGCCAGCAGCGCCGGACAGGGGATCTATAATTCACCCCTCCACTTT,CASSAGQGIYNSPLHF
.,TRBJ1-1,TRBV2,.,TGTGCCAGCAGTACCACTGGGCCCGGTCGGGAAGCTTTCTTT,CASSTTGPGREAFF
.,TRBJ2-7,TRBV7-9,.,TGTGCCAGCAGTTCACTCCCGACAGACTACGAGCAGTACTTC,CASSSLPTDYEQYF
TRBD2,TRBJ2-3,TRBV24-1,.,TGTGCCACCAGTGATCTAGCGGGAGGTCGCACAGATACGCAGTATTTT,CATSDLAGGRTDTQYF
TRBD2,TRBJ2-2,TRBV4-1,.,TGCGCCAGCAGCCCCGGCGGACTAGGAAGCTTGACCGGGGAGCTGTTTTTT,CASSPGGLGSLTGELFF
TRBD1,TRBJ1-2,TRBV29-1,.,TGCAGCGTTGTAGGGCGGACAGGGGTCTATGGCTACACCTTC,CSVVGRTGVYGYTF
.,TRBJ2-3,TRBV27,.,TGTGCCAGCAGTTTACGGGGAGATACGCAGTATTTT,CASSLRGDTQYF
.,TRBJ1-6,TRBV4-1,.,TGCGCCAGCAGCCAAGTTGCCGACAGCTATTCACCCCTCCACTTT,CASSQVADSYSPLHF
.,TRBJ2-3,TRBV9,.,TGTGCCAGCAGCGTAGAAGGTAGGGCTAGCGGCACAGATACGCAGTATTTT,CASSVEGRASGTDTQYF
TRBD1,TRBJ1-1,TRBV27,many,TGTGCCAGCAGTCCCATGACAGGGGCTTTGAACACTGAAGCTTTCTTT,CASSPMTGALNTEAFF
.,TRBJ1-4,TRBV7-9,.,TGTGCCAGCAGCTTTGCGGGAGCTAATGAAAAACTGTTTTTT,CASSFAGANEKLFF
TRBD2,TRBJ2-3,TRBV13,.,TGTGCCAGCAGCCCCCGACTAGCGGGGGGCACAGATACGCAGTATTTT,CASSPRLAGGTDTQYF
.,TRBJ2-7,TRBV11-3,.,TGTGCCAGCAGCTTGGGCCGGGGGAGCGCCCCCGACGAGCAGTACTTC,CASSLGRGSAPDEQYF
TRBD1,TRBJ2-5,TRBV7-2,.,TGTGCCAGCAGCTCGTTGGGACAGGGAGAGAGGGAGACCCAGTACTTC,CASSSLGQGERETQYF
.,TRBJ2-7,TRBV28,.,TGTGCCACCAACCGAGGGACATACGAGCAGTACTTC,CATNRGTYEQYF
TRBD1,TRBJ1-2,TRBV5-1,.,TGCGCCAGCAGCAGAGGCCTGACAGGGGACGGCTATGGCTACACCTTC,CASSRGLTGDGYGYTF
TRBD2,TRBJ2-1,TRBV6-1,.,TGTGCCAGCAGTGAAGTTCATCGGGAGGGCCGAAATGAGCAGTTCTTC,CASSEVHREGRNEQFF
TRBD2,TRBJ2-7,TRBV5-1,once,TGCGCCAGCAGCCCCGGACTAGTAGGTACCGAGCAGTACTTC,CASSPGLVGTEQYF
TRBD1,TRBJ1-5,TRBV7-3,.,TGTGCCAGCAGCCAAATCCAGATGGGACAGAACAATCAGCCCCAGCATTTT,CASSQIQMGQNNQPQHF
.,TRBJ1-1,TRBV19,.,TGTGCCAGTAGTATGGGGGGGGCCACTGAAGCTTTCTTT,CASSMGGATEAFF
.,TRBJ2-3,TRBV21-1,.,TGTGCCAGCAGCAAAGACTCGCGGGGGGCCACAGATACGCAGTATTTT,CASSKDSRGATDTQYF
TRBD2,TRBJ2-1,TRBV10-3,few,TGTGCCATCACTGGGACTAGCGGGGGCTACAATGAGCAGTTCTTC,CAITGTSGGYNEQFF
.,TRBJ1-2,TRBV11-3,.,TGTGCCAGCACCCGGTCAGGGAATGGCTACACCTTC,CASTRSGNGYTF
.,TRBJ1-2,TRBV5-5,.,TGTGCCAGCAGCTTGGCCTCGCCTACCTATGGCTACACCTTC,CASSLASPTYGYTF
.,TRBJ2-3,TRBV7-9,.,TGTGCCAGCAGCTTACCTGGCGGGCAACCTCTCAGCACAGATACGCAGTATTTT,CASSLPGGQPLSTDTQYF
TRBD1,TRBJ1-5,TRBV5-1,.,TGCGCCACCGAGGACAGGGGAAATCTTAGCGGTAGCAATCAGCCCCAGCATTTT,CATEDRGNLSGSNQPQHF
.,TRBJ1-1,TRBV29-1,.,TGCAGCGTTGGACCTCGACAGAGCATGAACACTGAAGCTTTCTTT,CSVGPRQSMNTEAFF
TRBD1,TRBJ1-3,TRBV10-3,.,TGTGCCATCAGTGCGAGTTGGGGGACAGGGGCCGGAAACACCATATATTTT,CAISASWGTGAGNTIYF
.,TRBJ1-3,TRBV28,.,TGTGCCAGCAGTCAGACAGCCACGAGTAGGGGAACCATATATTTT,CASSQTATSRGTIYF
TRBD2,TRBJ2-5,TRBV11-1,.,TGTGCCAGCAGCCCGCGATCGGGAGGGCGCGAGACCCAGTACTTC,CASSPRSGGRETQYF
.,TRBJ1-3,TRBV7-3,.,TGTGCCAGCAGCTTGGGGGGGGGAAACACCATATATTTT,CASSLGGGNTIYF
TRBD1,TRBJ1-2,TRBV9,.,TGTGCCAGCAGCGTAGTAGCAGGGGGCGGTGGCTACACCTTC,CASSVVAGGGGYTF
TRBD2,TRBJ2-2,TRBV3-1/TRBV3-2,.,TGTGCCAGCAGCTTACGACTAGCGGTCACCGGAGAGCTGTTTTTT,CASSLRLAVTGELFF
.,TRBJ2-5,TRBV7-7,.,TGTGCCAGCAGCTGGCGGGTATCACCCCAAGAGACCCAGTACTTC,CASSWRVSPQETQYF
.,TRBJ2-7,TRBV28,.,TGTGCCAGCAGGGTCGGCTCCTACGAGCAGTACTTC,CASRVGSYEQYF
TRBD1,TRBJ1-1,TRBV7-9,.,TGTGCCAGCAGCTTTCAGACAGGGGCGTACACTGAAGCTTTCTTT,CASSFQTGAYTEAFF
.,TRBJ1-6,TRBV3-1/TRBV3-2,few,TGTGCCAGCAGCCCCGCTCGGGGGGATTCACCCCTCCACTTT,CASSPARGDSPLHF
.,TRBJ1-4,TRBV24-1,once,TGTGCCACCAGTGATCCCTCCCTCGGTCAACAGCTGTTTTTT,CATSDPSLGQQLFF
.,TRBJ1-2,TRBV11-2,.,TGTGCCAGCAGCTTAAGGACAGCCCATACCTCGGGCGGCTACACCTTC,CASSLRTAHTSGGYTF
.,TRBJ2-7,TRBV21-1,.,TGTGCCAGCAGCCCAAAAGGGGCACAGGCTTCTAGAAAGTCCTACGAGCAGTACTTC,CASSPKGAQASRKSYEQYF
.,TRBJ1-1,TRBV30,.,TGTGCCTGGAGGGGGGGACGTCTCTCTGGGCACACTGAAGCTTTCTTT,CAWRGGRLSGHTEAFF